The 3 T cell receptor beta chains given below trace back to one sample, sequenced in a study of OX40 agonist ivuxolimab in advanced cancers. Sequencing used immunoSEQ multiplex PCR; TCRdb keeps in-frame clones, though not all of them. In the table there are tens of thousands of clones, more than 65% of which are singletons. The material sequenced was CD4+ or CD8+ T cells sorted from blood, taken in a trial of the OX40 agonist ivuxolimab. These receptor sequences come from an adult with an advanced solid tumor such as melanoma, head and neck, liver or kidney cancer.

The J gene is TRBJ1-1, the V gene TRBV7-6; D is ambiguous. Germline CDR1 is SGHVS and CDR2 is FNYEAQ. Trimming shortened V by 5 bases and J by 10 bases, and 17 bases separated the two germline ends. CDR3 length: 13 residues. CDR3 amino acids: CASSLIWGSLAFF. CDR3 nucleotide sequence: TGTGCCAGCAGCCTTATATGGGGAAGTTTAGCTTTCTTT.

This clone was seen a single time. The CDR3 is CASSSREGFAIQYF. CDR3 nucleotide sequence: TGCGCCAGCAGCTCTCGAGAAGGGTTCGCCATTCAGTACTTC. This rearrangement joins TRBV5-1 to TRBJ2-4; D is uncertain. In germline, CDR1 is SGHRS, CDR2 YFSETQ. The V gene lost 3 bases and the J gene lost 9 bases, with 16 bases spanning the gap. The CDR3 consists of 14 residues.

The CDR3 DNA follows: TGTGCCAGCAGCTTAATCGAGCAAACGAACACCGGGGAGCTGTTTTTT. Its protein product is CASSLIEQTNTGELFF. The chain couples TRBV7-6 to TRBJ2-2; D gene uncertain. Germline lookup yields CDR1 SGHVS and CDR2 FNYEAQ. The V end was cut by 2 bases, the J end by 0 bases, with 10 bases between. This CDR3 has 16 amino acids.